These T cell receptor beta chains were read from a single sample in a study of blood T cell repertoires in COVID-19. The table came from immunoSEQ multiplex PCR; TCRdb's copy has only in-frame clones and leaves some out. The sample contains about 220,000 clones, roughly nine tenths of which appear only once. Sequencing was done on a sample of PBMCs or T cells enriched from blood (not recorded which). Every receptor here comes from a woman under 30 in a cohort exposed to, infected with or recovered from COVID-19 (not recorded which). CDR3s include the opening cysteine and the closing phenylalanine or tryptophan.

j_gene,v_gene,CDR3aa
TRBJ2-5,TRBV24-1,CATSDISASQETQYF
TRBJ2-7,TRBV4-2,CASSQVHLGAEQYF
TRBJ2-5,TRBV2,CASRTGLKLETQYF
TRBJ1-4,TRBV7-6,CASSLGSNEKLFF
TRBJ1-1,TRBV7-9,CASSFVGQGDGAFF
TRBJ2-2,TRBV5-4,CASSLWPGELFF
TRBJ2-2,TRBV19,CASSILMREELFF
TRBJ2-1,TRBV6-5,CASSSPGHKYNEQFF
TRBJ2-2,TRBV24-1,CATSDTGTGKGRELFF
TRBJ2-7,TRBV2,CASSEGELALYEQYF
TRBJ1-5,TRBV2,CASSAQGQNQPQHF
TRBJ1-5,TRBV28,CASSSTGDGQPQHF
TRBJ1-3,TRBV5-1,CASNGGDSGNTIYF
TRBJ2-7,TRBV11-3,CASGREGAGYEQYF
TRBJ2-5,TRBV27,CASSFFSLDRETQYF
TRBJ2-5,TRBV13,CASSLGGLAGKYETQYF
TRBJ1-4,TRBV4-2,CASSLDREANEKLFF
TRBJ1-4,TRBV30,CAWSVGVNEKLFF
TRBJ1-1,TRBV5-1,CASSWGARGNTEAFF
TRBJ2-5,TRBV9,CASSVGASDLQETQYF
TRBJ2-7,TRBV28,CASGKGGYEQYF
TRBJ2-2,TRBV20-1,CSASEDRDGGELFF
TRBJ2-3,TRBV2,CASSEAEGGYREGNADTQYF
TRBJ2-5,TRBV14,CASSQDREETQYF
TRBJ1-1,TRBV10-3,CAISGTGSTEAFF
TRBJ1-2,TRBV28,CATGEGQVYGYTF
TRBJ1-5,TRBV12-5,CASGLGGVSENQPQHF
TRBJ2-1,TRBV7-6,CASSFGWPGRDLYNEQFF
TRBJ2-4,TRBV7-9,CASSPGQGADIQYF
TRBJ1-1,TRBV3-1/TRBV3-2,CASSLDRDKEAFF
TRBJ2-1,TRBV27,CASSFGGSLNEQFF
TRBJ2-1,TRBV27,CASSFLAGGPDNEQFF
TRBJ2-3,TRBV7-3,CASSPVGGVSTDTQYF
TRBJ2-7,TRBV2,CASSEAGTGKYEQYF
TRBJ2-1,TRBV6-5,CASTPGGGQNEQFF
TRBJ1-2,TRBV19,CASLSQGAANYGYTF
TRBJ1-5,TRBV28,CASNIQRDFYQPQHF
TRBJ2-2,TRBV7-6,CASSPTGPVWTGELFF
TRBJ1-3,TRBV7-3,CASSSTPGNTIYF
TRBJ1-2,TRBV19,CASSITTGRYGYTF
TRBJ2-7,TRBV4-1,CASSQTGTEFYEQYF
TRBJ2-5,TRBV6-5,CASRGLNQETQYF
TRBJ2-1,TRBV2,CASSERVNSYNEQFF